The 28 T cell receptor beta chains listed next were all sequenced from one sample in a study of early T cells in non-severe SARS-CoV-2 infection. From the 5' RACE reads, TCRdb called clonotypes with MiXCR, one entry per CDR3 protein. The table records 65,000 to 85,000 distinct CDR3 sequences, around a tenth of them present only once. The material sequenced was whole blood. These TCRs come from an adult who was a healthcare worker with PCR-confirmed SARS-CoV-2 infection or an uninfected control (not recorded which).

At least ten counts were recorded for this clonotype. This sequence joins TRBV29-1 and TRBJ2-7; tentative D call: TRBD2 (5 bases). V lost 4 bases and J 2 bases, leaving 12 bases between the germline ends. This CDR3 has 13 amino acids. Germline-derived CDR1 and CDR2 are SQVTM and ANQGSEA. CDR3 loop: CSVATRVAYEQYF. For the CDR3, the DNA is TGCAGCGTTGCTACGCGGGTTGCCTACGAGCAGTACTTC.

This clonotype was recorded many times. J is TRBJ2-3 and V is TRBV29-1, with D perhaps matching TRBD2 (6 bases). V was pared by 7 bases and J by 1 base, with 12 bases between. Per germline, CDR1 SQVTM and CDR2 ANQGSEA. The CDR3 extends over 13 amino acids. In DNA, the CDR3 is TGCAGCGCTGGGACTCCCGGCACAGATACGCAGTATTTT. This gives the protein CSAGTPGTDTQYF.

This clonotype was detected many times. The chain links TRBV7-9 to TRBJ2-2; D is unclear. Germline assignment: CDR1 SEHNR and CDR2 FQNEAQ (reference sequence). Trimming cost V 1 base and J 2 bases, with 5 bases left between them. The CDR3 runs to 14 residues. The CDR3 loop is CASSLVLNTGELFF. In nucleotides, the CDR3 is TGTGCCAGCAGCTTAGTCCTAAACACCGGGGAGCTGTTTTTT.

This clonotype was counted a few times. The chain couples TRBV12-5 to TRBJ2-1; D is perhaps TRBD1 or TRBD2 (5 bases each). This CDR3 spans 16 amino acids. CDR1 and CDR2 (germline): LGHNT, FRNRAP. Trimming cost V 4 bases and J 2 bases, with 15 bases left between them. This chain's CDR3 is CASGSGPRGTYNEQFF. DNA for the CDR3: TGTGCTAGTGGTTCGGGTCCTCGGGGCACCTACAATGAGCAGTTCTTC.

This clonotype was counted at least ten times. The CDR3 coding sequence is TGTGCCAGCAGTCCTGATGGAAAAGGACGACGAAAGACCCAGTACTTC. It codes for CASSPDGKGRRKTQYF. The chain carries TRBV6-2 or TRBV6-3 and TRBJ2-5; D not certain. Between the trimmed V and J ends, which lost 5 bases and 6 bases, there was a span of 22 bases. Germline lookup yields CDR1 MNHEY and CDR2 SVGEGT. The CDR3 is made up of 16 amino acids.

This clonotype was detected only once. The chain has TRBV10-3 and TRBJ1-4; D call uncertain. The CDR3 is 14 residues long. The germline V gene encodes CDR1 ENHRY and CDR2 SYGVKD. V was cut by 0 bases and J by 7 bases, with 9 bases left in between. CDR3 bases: TGTGCCATCAGTGAGTCCATCCAAGGTGAAAAACTGTTTTTT. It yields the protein CAISESIQGEKLFF.

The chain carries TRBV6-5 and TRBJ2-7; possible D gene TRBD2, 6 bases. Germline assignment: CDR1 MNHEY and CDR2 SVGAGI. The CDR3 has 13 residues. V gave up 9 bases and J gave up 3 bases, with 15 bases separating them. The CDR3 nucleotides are TGTGCCAGTTCGGGTGGCGGGGTCTACGAGCAGTACTTC. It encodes CASSGGGVYEQYF.

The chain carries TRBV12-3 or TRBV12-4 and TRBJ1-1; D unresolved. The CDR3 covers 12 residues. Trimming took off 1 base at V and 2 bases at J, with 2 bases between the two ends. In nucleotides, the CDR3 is TGTGCCAGCAGTTTAGGCAACACTGAAGCTTTCTTT. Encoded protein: CASSLGNTEAFF.

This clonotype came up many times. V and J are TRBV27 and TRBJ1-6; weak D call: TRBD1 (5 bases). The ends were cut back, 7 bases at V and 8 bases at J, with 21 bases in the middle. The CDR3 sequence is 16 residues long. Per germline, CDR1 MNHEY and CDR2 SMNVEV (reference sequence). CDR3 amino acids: CASTSRAGPRDSPLHF. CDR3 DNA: TGTGCCAGCACCTCCAGGGCAGGCCCTCGGGATTCACCCCTCCACTTT.

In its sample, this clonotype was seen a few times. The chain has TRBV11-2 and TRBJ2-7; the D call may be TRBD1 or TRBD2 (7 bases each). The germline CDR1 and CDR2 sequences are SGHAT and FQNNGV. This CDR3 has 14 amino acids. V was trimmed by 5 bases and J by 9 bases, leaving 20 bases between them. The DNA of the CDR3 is TGTGCCAGCAGCGCCCTGACAGGGAGGGTACTGCAGTACTTC. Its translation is CASSALTGRVLQYF.

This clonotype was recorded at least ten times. The CDR3 reads CASRRDRRTEQPQHF. For the CDR3, the DNA is TGTGCCAGTAGAAGGGACAGGAGGACCGAGCAGCCCCAGCATTTT. This chain links TRBV19 with TRBJ1-5; 8 bases map to TRBD1. V dropped 6 bases and J dropped 7; count of bases not matched to a gene: 11. Looked up from germline, CDR1 is LNHDA and CDR2 is SQIVND (reference sequence). The CDR3 has 15 residues.

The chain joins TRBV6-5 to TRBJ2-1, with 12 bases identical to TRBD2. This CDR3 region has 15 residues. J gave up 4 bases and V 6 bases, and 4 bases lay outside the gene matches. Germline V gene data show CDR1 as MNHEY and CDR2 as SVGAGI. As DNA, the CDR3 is TGTGCCAGCAGGACCGGACTAGCGGGGTACAATGAGCAGTTCTTC. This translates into CASRTGLAGYNEQFF.

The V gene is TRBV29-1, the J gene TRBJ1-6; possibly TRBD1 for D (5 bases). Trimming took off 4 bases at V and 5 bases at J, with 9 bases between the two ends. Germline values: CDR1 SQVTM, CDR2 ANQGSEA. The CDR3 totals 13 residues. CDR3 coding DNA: TGCAGCGTTGCGCAGGGTAATAATTCACCCCTCCACTTT. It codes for CSVAQGNNSPLHF.

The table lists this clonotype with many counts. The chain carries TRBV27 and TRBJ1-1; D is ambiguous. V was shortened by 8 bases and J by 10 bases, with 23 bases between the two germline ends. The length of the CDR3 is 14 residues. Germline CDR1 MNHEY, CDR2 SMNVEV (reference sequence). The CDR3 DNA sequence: TGTGCCAGCGGGAAAAATCGGACCCCCTCGGGAGCTTTCTTT. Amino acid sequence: CASGKNRTPSGAFF.

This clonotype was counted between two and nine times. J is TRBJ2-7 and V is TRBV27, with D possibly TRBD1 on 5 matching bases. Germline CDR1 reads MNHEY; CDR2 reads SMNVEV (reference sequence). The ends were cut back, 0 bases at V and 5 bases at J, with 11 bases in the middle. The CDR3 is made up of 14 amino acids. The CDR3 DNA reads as TGTGCCAGCAGTTTATCATCAGGGCGGCACGAGCAGTACTTC. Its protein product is CASSLSSGRHEQYF.

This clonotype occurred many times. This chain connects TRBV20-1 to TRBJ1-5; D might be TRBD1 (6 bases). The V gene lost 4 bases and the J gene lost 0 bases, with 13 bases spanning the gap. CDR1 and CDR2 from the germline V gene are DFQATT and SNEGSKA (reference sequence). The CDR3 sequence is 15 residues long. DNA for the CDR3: TGCAGTGCTATGAACGGACAGCTTAGCAATCAGCCCCAGCATTTT. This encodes CSAMNGQLSNQPQHF.

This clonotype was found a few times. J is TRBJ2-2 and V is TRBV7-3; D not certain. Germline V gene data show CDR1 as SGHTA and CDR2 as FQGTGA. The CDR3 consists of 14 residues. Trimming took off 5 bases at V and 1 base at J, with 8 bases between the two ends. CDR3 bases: TGTGCCAGCAGCCCCTACCAGAACACCGGGGAGCTGTTTTTT. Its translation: CASSPYQNTGELFF.

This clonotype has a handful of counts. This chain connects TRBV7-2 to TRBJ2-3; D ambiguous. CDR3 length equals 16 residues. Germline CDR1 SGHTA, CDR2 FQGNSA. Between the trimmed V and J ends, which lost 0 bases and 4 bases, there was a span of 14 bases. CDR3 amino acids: CASSLAHRAGADTQYF. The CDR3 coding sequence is TGTGCCAGCAGCTTAGCGCACAGAGCTGGGGCAGATACGCAGTATTTT.

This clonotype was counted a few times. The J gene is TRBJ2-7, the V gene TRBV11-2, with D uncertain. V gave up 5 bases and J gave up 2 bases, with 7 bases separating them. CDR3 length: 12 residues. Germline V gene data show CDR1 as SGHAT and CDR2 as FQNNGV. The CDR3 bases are TGTGCCAGCAGCCTACCAGCCTACGAGCAGTACTTC. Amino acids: CASSLPAYEQYF.

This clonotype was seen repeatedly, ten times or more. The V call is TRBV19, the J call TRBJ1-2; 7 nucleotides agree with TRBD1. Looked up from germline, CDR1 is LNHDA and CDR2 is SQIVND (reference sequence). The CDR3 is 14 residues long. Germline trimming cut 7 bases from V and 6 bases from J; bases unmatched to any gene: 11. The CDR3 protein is CASNKGAVLNGYTF. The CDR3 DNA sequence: TGTGCCAGTAACAAGGGGGCTGTTTTAAATGGCTACACCTTC.

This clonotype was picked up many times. The chain's CDR3 is CASSTRGTQYF. The CDR3 nucleotides read TGTGCCAGCAGCACGAGGGGTACGCAGTATTTT. This chain uses TRBV7-2 with TRBJ2-3; D could derive from TRBD1 or TRBD2 (5 bases each). V was cut by 5 bases and J by 8 bases, with 8 bases left in between. Germline V gene lookup returns CDR1 SGHTA and CDR2 FQGNSA. The CDR3 consists of 11 residues.

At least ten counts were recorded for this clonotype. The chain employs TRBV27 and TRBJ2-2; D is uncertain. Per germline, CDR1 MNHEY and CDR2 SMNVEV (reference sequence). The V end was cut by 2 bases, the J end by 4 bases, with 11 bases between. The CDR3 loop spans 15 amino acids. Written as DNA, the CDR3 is TGTGCCAGCAGTTTAGATCCAGCCGGCACCGGGGAGCTGTTTTTT. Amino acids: CASSLDPAGTGELFF.

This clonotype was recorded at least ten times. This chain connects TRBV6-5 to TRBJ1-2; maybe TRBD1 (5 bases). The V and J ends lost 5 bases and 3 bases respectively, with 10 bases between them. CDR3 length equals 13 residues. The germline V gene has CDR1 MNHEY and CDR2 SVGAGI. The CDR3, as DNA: TGTGCCAGCAGTGGACGGGACGACTATGGCTACACCTTC. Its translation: CASSGRDDYGYTF.

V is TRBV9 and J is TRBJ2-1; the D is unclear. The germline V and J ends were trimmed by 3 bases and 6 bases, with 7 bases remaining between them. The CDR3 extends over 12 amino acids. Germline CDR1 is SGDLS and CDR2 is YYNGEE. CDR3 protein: CASSALSNEQFF. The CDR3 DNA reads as TGTGCCAGCAGCGCCCTTAGCAATGAGCAGTTCTTC.

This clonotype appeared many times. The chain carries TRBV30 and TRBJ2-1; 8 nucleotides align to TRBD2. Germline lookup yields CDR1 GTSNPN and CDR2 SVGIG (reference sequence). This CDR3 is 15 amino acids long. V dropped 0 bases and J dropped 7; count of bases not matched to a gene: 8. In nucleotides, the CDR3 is TGTGCCTGGAGTGTAGAGACTAGCGTCTTAAATGAGCAGTTCTTC. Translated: CAWSVETSVLNEQFF.

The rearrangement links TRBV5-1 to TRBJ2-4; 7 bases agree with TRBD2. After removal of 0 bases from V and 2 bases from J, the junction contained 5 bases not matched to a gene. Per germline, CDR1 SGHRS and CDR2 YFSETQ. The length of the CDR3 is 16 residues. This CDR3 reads CASSLAGGGTKNIQYF. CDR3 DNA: TGCGCCAGCAGCTTGGCCGGGGGAGGGACCAAAAACATTCAGTACTTC.

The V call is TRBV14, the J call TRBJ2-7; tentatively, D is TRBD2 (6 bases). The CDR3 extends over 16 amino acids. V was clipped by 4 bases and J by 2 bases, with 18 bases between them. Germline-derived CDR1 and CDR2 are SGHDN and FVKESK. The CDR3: CASSRQYSSVPYEQYF. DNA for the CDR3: TGTGCCAGCAGCCGGCAATACTCTAGCGTCCCCTACGAGCAGTACTTC.

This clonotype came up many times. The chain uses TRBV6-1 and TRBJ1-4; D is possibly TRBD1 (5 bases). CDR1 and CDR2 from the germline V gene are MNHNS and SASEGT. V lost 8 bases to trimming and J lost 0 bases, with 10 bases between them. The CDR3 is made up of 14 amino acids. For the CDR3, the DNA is TGTGCCAGCTGGCGGGGCGCAACTAATGAAAAACTGTTTTTT. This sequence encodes CASWRGATNEKLFF.